Listed below are T cell receptor beta chains from one sample, sequenced in a study of cytomegalovirus exposure and HLA in healthy donors. Using immunoSEQ multiplex PCR, the repertoire was profiled, and TCRdb retains in-frame clones only, with some absent. The data show about 120,000 clones, 77% seen once. Sequenced sample: PBMCs. The receptors derive from a man younger than 30 in good health and CMV-seropositive. Each CDR3 is given without its conserved first and last residue. Each record gives: V gene, CDR3 protein.

TRBV9 ASSNPGQGFYEQY
TRBV6-6 ASLGLAETQY
TRBV11-2 ATNVEGGGRRSYNEQF
TRBV7-6 ASSLTVGHGNTIY
TRBV13 ASSRRLADSYEQY
TRBV5-1 ASSLGQGVANYGYT
TRBV5-1 ASSRARADSGNTIY
TRBV6-5 ASSPGGVSLYEQY
TRBV7-9 ASSSSGVLEQY
TRBV28 ASKRQGLLSGYT
TRBV13 ASSLFLVRDRSFANTGELF
TRBV2 ASTVGEGRNTGELF
TRBV5-1 ASSYTGFGTEAF
TRBV11-1 ASSLEFASNEQF
TRBV4-1 ASSHDRDITYEQY
TRBV2 ASTEDAGTTYEQY
TRBV19 ASTSSGPSYEQY
TRBV7-2 ASSTRQLRNEQY
TRBV5-4 ASSLNREGTGELF
TRBV29-1 SVEWAGGLREQF
TRBV25-1 ASSEGWDRVGNTIY
TRBV6-6 ASSYGHHSGNTIY
TRBV21-1 ASSKGADSPLH